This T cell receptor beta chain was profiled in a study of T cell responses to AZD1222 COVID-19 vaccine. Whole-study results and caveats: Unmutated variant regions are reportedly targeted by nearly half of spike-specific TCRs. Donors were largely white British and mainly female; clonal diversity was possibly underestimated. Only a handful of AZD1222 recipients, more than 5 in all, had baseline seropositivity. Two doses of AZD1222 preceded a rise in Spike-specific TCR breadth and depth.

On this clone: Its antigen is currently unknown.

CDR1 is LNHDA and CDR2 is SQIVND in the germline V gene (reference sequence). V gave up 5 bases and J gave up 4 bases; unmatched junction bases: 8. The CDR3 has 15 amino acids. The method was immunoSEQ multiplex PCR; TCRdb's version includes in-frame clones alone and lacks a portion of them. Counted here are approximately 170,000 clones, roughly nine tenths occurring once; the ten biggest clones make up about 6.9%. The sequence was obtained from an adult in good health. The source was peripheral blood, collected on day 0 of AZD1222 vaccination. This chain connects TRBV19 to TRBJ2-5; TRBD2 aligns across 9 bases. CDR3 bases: TGTGCCAGTAGTCGCATAGCGGGGGTGTCAGAGACCCAGTACTTC. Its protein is CASSRIAGVSETQYF.